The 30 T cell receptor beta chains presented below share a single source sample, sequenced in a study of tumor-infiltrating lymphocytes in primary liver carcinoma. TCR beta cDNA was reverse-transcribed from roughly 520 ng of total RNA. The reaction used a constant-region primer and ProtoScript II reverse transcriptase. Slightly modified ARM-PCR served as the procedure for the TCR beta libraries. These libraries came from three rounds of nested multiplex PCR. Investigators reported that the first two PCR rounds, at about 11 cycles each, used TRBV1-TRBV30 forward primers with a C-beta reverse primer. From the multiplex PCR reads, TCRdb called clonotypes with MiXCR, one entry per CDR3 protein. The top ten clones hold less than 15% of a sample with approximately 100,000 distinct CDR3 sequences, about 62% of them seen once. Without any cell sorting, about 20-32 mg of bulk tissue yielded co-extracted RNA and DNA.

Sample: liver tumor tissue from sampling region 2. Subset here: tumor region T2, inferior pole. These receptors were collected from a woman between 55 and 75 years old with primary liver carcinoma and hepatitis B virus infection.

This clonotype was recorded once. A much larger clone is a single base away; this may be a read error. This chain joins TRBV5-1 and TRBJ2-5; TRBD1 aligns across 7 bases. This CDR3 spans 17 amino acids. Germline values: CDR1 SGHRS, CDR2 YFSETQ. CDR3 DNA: TGCGCCAGCGGCTTGCGATGGGCGGCAGGGGGACAAGAGACCCAGTACTTC. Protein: CASGLRWAAGGQETQYF.

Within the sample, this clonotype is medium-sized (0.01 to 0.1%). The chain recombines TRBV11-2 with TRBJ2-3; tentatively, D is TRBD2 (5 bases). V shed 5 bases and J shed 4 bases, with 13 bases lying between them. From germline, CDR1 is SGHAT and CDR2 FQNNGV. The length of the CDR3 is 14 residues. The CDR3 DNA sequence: TGTGCCAGCAGCCCAGCCGGGCGGGCAGATACGCAGTATTTT. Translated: CASSPAGRADTQYF. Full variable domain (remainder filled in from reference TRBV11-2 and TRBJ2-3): EAGVAQSPRYKIIEKRQSVAFWCNPISGHATLYWYQQILGQGPKLLIQFQNNGVVDDSQLPKDRFSAERLKGVDSTLKIQPAKLEDSAVYLCASSPAGRADTQYFGPGTRLTVL.

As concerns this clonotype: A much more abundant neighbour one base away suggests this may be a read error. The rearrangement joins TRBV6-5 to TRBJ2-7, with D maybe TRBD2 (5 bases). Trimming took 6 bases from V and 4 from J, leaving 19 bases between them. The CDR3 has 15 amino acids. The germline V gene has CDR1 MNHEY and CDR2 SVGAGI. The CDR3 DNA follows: TGTGCCAGCAGCCAGAGACGACGGAGGAGTTACGAGCAGTACTTC. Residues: CASSQRRRRSYEQYF.

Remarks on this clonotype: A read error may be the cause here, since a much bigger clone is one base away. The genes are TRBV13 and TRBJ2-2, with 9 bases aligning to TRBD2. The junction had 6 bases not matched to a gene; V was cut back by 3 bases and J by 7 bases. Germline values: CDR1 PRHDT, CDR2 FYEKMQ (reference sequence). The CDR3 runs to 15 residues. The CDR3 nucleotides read TGTGCCAGCAGCTTCGGGACTAGCCCCAGCGGGGAGCTGTTTTTT. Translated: CASSFGTSPSGELFF.

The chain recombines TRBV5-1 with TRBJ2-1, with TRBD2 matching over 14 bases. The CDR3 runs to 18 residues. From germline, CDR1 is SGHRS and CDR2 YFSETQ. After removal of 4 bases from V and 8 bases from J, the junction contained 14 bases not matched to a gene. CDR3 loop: CASSGGRLAGGAFDEQFF. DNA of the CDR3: TGCGCCAGCAGCGGGGGGCGACTAGCGGGAGGGGCTTTTGATGAGCAGTTCTTC.

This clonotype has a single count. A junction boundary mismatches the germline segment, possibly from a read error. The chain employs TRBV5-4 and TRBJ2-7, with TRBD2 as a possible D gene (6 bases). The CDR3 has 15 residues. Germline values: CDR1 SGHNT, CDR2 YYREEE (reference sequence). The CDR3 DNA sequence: TGTGCCAGCGGCTTGGTGGGAGGACGTGCCTACGAGCTGTACTTC. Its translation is CASGLVGGRAYELYF. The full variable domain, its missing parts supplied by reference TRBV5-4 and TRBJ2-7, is ETGVTQSPTHLIKTRGQQVTLRCSSQSGHNTVSWYQQALGQGPQFIFQYYREEENGRGNFPPRFSGLQFPNYSSELNVNALELDDSALYLCASGLVGGRAYELYFGPGTRLTVT.

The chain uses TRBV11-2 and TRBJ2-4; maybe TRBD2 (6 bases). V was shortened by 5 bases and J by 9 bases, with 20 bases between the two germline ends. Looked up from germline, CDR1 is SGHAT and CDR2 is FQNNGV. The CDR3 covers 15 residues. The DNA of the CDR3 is TGTGCCAGCAGCCACGGGACTGGCGGGGTAATCATTCAGTACTTC. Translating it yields CASSHGTGGVIIQYF.

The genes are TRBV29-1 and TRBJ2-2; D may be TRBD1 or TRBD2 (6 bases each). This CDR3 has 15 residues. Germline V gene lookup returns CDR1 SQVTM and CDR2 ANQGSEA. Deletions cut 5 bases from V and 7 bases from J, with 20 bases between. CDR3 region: CSVSRGTCEGGELFF. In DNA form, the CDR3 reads TGCAGCGTTTCGAGGGGGACTTGCGAGGGCGGGGAGCTGTTTTTT.

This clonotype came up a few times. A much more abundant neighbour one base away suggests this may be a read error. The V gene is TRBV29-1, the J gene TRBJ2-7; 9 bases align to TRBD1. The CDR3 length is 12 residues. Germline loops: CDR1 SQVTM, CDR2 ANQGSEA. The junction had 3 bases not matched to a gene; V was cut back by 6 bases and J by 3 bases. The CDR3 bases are TGCAGCGTGGGGGACAGGGACTACGAGCAGTACTTC. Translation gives CSVGDRDYEQYF.

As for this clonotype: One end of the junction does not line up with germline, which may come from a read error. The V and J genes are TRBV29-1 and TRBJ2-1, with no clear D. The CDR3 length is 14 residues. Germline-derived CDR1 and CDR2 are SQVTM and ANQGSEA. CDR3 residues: CSVDVEGMGNGQFF. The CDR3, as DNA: TGCAGCGTTGACGTGGAAGGTATGGGAAATGGGCAGTTCTTC.

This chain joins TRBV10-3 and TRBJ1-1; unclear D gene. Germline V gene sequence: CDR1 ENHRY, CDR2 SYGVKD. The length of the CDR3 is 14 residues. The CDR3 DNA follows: TGTAACATCAAGGCGAGGTCGCAGGACACTGAAGCTTTCTTT. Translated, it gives CNIKARSQDTEAFF.

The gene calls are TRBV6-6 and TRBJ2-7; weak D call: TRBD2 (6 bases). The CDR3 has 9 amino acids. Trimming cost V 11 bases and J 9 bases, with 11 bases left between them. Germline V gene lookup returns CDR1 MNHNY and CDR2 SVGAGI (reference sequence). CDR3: CAAGFGQYF. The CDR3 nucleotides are TGTGCCGCGGGGTTCGGGCAGTACTTC.

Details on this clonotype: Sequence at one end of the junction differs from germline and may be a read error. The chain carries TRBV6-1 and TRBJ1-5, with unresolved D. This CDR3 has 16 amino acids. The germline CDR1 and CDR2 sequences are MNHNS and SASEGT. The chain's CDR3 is CVSQGWAPGLPQAQHF. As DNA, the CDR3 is TGTGTCAGCCAAGGGTGGGCCCCGGGTCTACCTCAGGCCCAGCATTTT.

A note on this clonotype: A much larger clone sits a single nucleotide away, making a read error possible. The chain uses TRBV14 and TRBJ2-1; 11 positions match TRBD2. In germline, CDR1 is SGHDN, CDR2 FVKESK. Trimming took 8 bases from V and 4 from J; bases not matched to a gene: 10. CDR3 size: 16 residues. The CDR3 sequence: CASCPRLAGLYNEQFF. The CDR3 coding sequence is TGTGCCAGCTGTCCTAGACTAGCGGGGTTATACAATGAGCAGTTCTTC.

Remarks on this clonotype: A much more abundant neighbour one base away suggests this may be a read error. Written as DNA, the CDR3 is TGTGCCAGCAGCTTAACAGGGTGTGGCACTGAAGCTTTCTTT. It translates to CASSLTGCGTEAFF. The chain is built from TRBV7-9 and TRBJ1-1, with D possibly TRBD1 on 6 matching bases. V was cut by 2 bases and J by 4 bases, with 11 bases left in between. Germline V CDR1 and CDR2: SEHNR, FQNEAQ (reference sequence). The CDR3 covers 14 residues.

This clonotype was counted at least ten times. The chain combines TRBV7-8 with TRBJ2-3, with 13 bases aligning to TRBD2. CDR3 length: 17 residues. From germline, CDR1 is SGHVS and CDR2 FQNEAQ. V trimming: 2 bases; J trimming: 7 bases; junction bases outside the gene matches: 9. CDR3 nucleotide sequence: TGTGCCAGCAGCTTAATCCCCCGGACTAGCGGGAGATATACGCAGTATTTT. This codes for CASSLIPRTSGRYTQYF.

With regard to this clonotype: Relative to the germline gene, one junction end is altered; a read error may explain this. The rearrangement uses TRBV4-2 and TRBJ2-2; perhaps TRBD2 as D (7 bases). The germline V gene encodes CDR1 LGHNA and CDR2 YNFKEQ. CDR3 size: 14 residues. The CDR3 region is CASPGGGDTGELFF. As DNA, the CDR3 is TGTGCCAGCCCGGGAGGTGGGGACACCGGGGAGCTGTTTTTC.

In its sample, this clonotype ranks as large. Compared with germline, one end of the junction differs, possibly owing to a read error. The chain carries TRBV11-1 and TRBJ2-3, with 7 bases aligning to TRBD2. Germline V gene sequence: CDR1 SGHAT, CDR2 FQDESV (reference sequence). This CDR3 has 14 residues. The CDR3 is CASSLRQRAGESHF. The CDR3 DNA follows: TGTGCCAGCAGCTTAAGGCAACGTGCGGGAGAGTCTCACTTT.

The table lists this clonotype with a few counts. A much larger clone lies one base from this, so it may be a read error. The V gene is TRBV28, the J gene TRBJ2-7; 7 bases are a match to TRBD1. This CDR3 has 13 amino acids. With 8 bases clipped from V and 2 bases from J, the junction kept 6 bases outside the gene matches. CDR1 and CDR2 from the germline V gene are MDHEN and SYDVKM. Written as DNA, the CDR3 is TGTGCCAGCGCCCGACAGGGCGCCTACGAGCAGTACTTC. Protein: CASARQGAYEQYF.

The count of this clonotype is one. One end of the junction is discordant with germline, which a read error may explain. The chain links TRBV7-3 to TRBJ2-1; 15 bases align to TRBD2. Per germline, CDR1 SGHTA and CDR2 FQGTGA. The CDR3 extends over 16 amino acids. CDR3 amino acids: CTSSLEGTSGRNEQFF. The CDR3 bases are TGTACCAGCAGCTTAGAGGGGACTAGCGGGAGGAATGAGCAGTTCTTC. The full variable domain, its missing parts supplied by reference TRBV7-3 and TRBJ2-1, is GAGVSQTPSNKVTEKGKYVELRCDPISGHTALYWYRQSLGQGPEFLIYFQGTGAADDSGLPNDRFFAVRPEGSVSTLKIQRTERGDSAVYLCTSSLEGTSGRNEQFFGPGTRLTVL.

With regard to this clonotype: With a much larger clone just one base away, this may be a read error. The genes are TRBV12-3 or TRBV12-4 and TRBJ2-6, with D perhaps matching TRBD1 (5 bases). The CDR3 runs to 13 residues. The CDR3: CASSSAGANILTF. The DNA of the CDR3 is TGTGCCAGCAGTTCTGCTGGGGCCAACATCCTGACTTTC.

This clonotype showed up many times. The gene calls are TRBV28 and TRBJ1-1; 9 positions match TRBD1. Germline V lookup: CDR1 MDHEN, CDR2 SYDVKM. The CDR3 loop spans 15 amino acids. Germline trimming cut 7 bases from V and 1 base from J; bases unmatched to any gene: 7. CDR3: CASIRGGQGNTEAFF. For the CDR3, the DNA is TGTGCCAGCATCCGGGGGGGACAGGGGAACACTGAAGCTTTCTTT.

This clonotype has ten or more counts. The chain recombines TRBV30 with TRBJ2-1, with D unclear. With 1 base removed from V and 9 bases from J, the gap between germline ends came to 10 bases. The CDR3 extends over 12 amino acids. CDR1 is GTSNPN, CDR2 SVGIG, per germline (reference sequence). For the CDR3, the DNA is TGTGCCTGGAGTGCCTTCGTAGGTGAGCAGTTCTTC. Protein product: CAWSAFVGEQFF.

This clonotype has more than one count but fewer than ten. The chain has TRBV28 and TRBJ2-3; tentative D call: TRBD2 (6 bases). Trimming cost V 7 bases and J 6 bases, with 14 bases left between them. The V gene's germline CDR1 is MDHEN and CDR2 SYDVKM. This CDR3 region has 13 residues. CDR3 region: CASNAPGRDTQYF. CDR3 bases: TGTGCCAGCAATGCCCCTGGGAGGGATACGCAGTATTTT.

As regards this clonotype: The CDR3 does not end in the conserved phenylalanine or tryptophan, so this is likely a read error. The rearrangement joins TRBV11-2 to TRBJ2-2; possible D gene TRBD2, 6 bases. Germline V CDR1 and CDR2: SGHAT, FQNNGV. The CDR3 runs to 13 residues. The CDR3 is CASILDRTRELFL. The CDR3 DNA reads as TGTGCCAGCATCTTAGATAGGACTAGGGAGCTGTTTTTA.

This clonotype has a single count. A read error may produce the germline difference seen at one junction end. The CDR3 is CVSRDGRNTNTGELFF. The CDR3 DNA reads as TGTGTCAGCAGGGACGGACGCAACACGAACACCGGGGAGCTATTTTTT. V gene TRBV11-2 combines with J gene TRBJ2-2; D may match TRBD1 or TRBD2 (5 bases each). The CDR3 is 16 residues long. Germline V gene sequence: CDR1 SGHAT, CDR2 FQNNGV. The whole variable domain, filled in from reference TRBV11-2 and TRBJ2-2, reads EAGVAQSPRYKIIEKRQSVAFWCNPISGHATLYWYQQILGQGPKLLIQFQNNGVVDDSQLPKDRFSAERLKGVDSTLKIQPAKLEDSAVYLCVSRDGRNTNTGELFFGEGSRLTVL.

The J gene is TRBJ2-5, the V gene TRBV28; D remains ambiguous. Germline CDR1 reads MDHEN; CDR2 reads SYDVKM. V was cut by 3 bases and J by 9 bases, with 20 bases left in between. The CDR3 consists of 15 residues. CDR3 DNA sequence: TGTGCCAGCAGTTTGGTCGGACGCGCCTCATCGGCCCAGTACTTC. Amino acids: CASSLVGRASSAQYF.

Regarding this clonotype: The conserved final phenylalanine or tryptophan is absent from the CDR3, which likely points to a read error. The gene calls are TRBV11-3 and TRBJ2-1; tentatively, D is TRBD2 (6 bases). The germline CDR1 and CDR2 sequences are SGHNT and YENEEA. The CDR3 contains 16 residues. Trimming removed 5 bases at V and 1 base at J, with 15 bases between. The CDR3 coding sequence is TGTGCCAGCAGCCCGATAGCGGCCCTTTCCTACAATGAGCAGTTCCTC. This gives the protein CASSPIAALSYNEQFL.

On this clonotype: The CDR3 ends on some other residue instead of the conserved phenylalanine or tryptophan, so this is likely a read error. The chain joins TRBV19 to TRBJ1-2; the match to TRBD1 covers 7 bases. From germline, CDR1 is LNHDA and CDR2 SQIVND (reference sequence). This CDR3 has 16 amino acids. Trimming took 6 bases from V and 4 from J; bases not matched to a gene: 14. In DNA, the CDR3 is TGTGCCAGTAGAAGCCCCTCAGGGGGGGAACGCTATGGCTACACCTCC. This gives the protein CASRSPSGGERYGYTS.

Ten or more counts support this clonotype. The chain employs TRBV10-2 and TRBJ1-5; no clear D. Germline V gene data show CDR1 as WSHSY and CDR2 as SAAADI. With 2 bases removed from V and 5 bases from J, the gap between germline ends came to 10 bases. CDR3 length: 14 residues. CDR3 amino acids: CASSEGEVYQPQHF. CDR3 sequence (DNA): TGCGCCAGCAGTGAGGGGGAGGTTTATCAGCCCCAGCATTTT.